A single sample is the source of the 5 T cell receptor beta chains below, sequenced in a study of blood T cell repertoires in COVID-19. The table came from immunoSEQ multiplex PCR; TCRdb's copy has only in-frame clones and leaves some out. This table holds around 380,000 clones, more than 70% found once. The sequenced sample was PBMCs or T cells enriched from blood (not recorded which). Receptors were obtained from a man aged 25-45 years who had recovered from COVID-19.

The rearrangement links TRBV5-6 to TRBJ2-1, with D unresolved. Germline CDR1 SGHDT, CDR2 YYEEEE. The CDR3 contains 14 residues. Trimming stripped 0 bases from V and 4 bases from J, with 8 bases between. The CDR3 sequence is CASSLGPRYNEQFF. CDR3 bases: TGTGCCAGCAGCTTGGGTCCCCGGTACAATGAGCAGTTCTTC.

The chain uses TRBV30 and TRBJ2-5; the D is unclear. V lost 1 base and J lost 6, with 12 bases in between. Germline lookup yields CDR1 GTSNPN and CDR2 SVGIG (reference sequence). The CDR3 consists of 13 residues. The CDR3 nucleotides are TGTGCCTGGAGTGCAGGCACCCTGAAGACCCAGTACTTC. Protein sequence: CAWSAGTLKTQYF.

This clone was seen a single time. The chain links TRBV14 to TRBJ1-2, with 8 bases identical to TRBD1. CDR3 size: 15 residues. The V and J ends lost 3 bases and 4 bases, in that order; junction bases with no gene match: 7. Germline values: CDR1 SGHDN, CDR2 FVKESK. This chain's CDR3 is CASSQNDRGSYGYTF. As DNA, the CDR3 is TGTGCCAGCAGCCAGAACGACAGGGGTAGCTATGGCTACACCTTC.

CDR3 loop: CASSRDRVPGELFF. CDR3 coding DNA: TGTGCCAGTAGTAGGGACAGGGTCCCCGGGGAGCTGTTTTTT. The genes are TRBV19 and TRBJ2-2; the match to TRBD1 covers 9 bases. The CDR3 sequence is 14 residues long. With 4 bases clipped from V and 6 bases from J, the junction kept 3 bases outside the gene matches. Germline CDR1 LNHDA, CDR2 SQIVND (reference sequence).

The gene calls are TRBV11-2 and TRBJ2-1, with TRBD2 identical over 7 bases. Germline V CDR1 and CDR2: SGHAT, FQNNGV. V was pared by 4 bases and J by 3 bases, with 12 bases of the junction left unmatched. The CDR3 is 17 residues long. CDR3 DNA sequence: TGTGCCAGCAGCTACGGACTAGTAAGATCGAACTACAATGAGCAGTTCTTC. Protein: CASSYGLVRSNYNEQFF.